This TCR beta chain was found in a study of neurological immune-mediated disorders. V shed 3 bases and J shed 0 bases, with 12 bases lying between them. This CDR3 has 16 amino acids. CDR1 is MDHEN and CDR2 is SYDVKM in the germline V gene. This clonotype showed up many times. Time point of the sample: longitudinal time-point 2. Via MiXCR, TCRdb re-called the 5' RACE reads, giving one row per CDR3 protein. Among some 45,000 distinct CDR3 sequences, 13% were seen once, and the ten largest hold less than 5.5%. The receptor's source is a male donor with HTLV-1-associated myelopathy (HAM/TSP). The source material was PBMCs. The chain couples TRBV28 to TRBJ2-4; possibly TRBD1 or TRBD2 for D (5 bases each). CDR3 loop: CASSFRGVLAKNIQYF. CDR3 coding DNA: TGTGCCAGCAGTTTCCGGGGCGTTCTAGCCAAAAACATTCAGTACTTC.